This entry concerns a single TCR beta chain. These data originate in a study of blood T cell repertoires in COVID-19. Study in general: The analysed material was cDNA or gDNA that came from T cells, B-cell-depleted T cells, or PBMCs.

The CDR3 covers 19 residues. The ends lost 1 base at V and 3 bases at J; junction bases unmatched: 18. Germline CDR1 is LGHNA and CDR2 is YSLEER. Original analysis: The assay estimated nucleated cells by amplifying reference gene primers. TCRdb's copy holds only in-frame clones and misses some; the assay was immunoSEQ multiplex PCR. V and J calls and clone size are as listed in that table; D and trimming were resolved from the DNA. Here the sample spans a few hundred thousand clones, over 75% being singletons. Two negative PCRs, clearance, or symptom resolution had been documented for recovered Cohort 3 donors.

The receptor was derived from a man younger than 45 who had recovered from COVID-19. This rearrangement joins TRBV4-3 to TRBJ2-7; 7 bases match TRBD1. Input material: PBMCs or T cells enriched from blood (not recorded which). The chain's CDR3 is CASSQGYLGQKLFLYEQYF. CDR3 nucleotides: TGCGCCAGCAGCCAAGGGTATCTGGGACAGAAGCTCTTCCTCTACGAGCAGTACTTC.